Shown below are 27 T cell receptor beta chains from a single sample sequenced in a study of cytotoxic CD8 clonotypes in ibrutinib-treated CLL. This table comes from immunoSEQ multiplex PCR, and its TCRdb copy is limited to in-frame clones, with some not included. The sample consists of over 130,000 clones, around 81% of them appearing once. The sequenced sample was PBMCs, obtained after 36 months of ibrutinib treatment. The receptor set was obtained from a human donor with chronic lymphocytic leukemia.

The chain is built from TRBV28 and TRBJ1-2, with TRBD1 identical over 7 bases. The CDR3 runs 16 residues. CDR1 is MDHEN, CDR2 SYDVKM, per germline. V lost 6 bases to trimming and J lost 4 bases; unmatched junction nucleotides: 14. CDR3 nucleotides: TGTGCCAGCAGGATAGGGGGACAGTGGGTTCCCTATGGCTACACCTTC. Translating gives CASRIGGQWVPYGYTF.

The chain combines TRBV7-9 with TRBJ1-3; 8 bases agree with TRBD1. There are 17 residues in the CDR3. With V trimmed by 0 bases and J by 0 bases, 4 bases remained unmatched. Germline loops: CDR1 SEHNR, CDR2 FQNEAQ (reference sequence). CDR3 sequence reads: CASSLASGGFSGNTIYF. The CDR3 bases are TGTGCCAGCAGCTTAGCCTCAGGGGGCTTCTCTGGAAACACCATATATTTT.

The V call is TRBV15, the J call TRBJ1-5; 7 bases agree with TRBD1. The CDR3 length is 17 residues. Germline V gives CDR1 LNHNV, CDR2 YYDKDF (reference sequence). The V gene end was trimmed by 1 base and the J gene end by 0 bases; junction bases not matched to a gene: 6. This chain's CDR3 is CATSRAGTVYSNQPQHF. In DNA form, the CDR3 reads TGTGCCACCAGCAGAGCAGGGACAGTGTATAGCAATCAGCCCCAGCATTTT.

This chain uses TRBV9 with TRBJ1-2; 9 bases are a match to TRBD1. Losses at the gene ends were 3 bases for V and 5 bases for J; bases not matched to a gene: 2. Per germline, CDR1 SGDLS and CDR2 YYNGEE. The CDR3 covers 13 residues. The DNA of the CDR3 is TGTGCCAGCAGCGGCGGGACAGGGTATGGCTACACCTTC. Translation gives CASSGGTGYGYTF.

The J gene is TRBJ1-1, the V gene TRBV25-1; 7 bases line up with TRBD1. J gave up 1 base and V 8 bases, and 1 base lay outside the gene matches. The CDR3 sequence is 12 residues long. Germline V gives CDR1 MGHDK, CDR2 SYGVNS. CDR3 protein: CASGDRNTEAFF. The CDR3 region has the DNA TGTGCCAGCGGGGACAGGAACACTGAAGCTTTCTTT.

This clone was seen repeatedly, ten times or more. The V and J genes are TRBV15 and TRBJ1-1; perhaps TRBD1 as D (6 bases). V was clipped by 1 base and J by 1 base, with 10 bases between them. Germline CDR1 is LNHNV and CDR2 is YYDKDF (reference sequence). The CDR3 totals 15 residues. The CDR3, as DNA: TGTGCCACCAGCAGAGGTGGGGGCGCGAACACTGAAGCTTTCTTT. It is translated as CATSRGGGANTEAFF. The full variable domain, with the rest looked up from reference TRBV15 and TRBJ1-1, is DAMVIQNPRYQVTQFGKPVTLSCSQTLNHNVMYWYQQKSSQAPKLLFHYYDKDFNNEADTPDNFQSRRPNTSFCFLDIRSPGLGDTAMYLCATSRGGGANTEAFFGQGTRLTVV.

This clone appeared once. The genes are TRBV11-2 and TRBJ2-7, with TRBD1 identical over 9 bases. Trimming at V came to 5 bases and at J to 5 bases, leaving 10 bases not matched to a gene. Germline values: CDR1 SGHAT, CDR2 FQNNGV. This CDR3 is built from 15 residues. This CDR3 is CASSNSGQGFHEQYF. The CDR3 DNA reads TGTGCCAGCAGCAACTCCGGACAGGGGTTCCACGAGCAGTACTTC.

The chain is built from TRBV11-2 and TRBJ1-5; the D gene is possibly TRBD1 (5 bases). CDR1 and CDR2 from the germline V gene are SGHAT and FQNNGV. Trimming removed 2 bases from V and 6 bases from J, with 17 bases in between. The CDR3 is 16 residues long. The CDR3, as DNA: TGTGCCAGCAGCTTATTTGCTCAGGGAGGAACTCAGCCCCAGCATTTT. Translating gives CASSLFAQGGTQPQHF.

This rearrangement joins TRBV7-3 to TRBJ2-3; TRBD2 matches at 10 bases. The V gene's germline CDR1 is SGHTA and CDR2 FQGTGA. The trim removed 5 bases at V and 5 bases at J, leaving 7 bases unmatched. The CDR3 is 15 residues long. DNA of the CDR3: TGTGCCAGCAGCCTACTAGCGGGGATGGTAGATACGCAGTATTTT. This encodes CASSLLAGMVDTQYF.

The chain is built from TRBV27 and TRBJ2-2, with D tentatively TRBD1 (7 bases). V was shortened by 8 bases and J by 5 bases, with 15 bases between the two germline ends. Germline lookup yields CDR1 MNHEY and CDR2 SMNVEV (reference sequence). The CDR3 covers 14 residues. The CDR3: CASGSGGRTGELFF. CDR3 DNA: TGTGCCAGCGGTTCAGGGGGGAGGACCGGGGAGCTGTTTTTT.

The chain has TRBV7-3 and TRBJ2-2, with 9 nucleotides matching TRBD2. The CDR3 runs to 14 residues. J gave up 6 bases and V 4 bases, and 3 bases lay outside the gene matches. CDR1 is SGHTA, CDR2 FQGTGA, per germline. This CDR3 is CASSSLAGAGELFF. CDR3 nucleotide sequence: TGTGCCAGCAGCTCCTTAGCGGGAGCCGGGGAGCTGTTTTTT. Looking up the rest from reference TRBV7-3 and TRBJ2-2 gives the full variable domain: GAGVSQTPSNKVTEKGKYVELRCDPISGHTALYWYRQSLGQGPEFLIYFQGTGAADDSGLPNDRFFAVRPEGSVSTLKIQRTERGDSAVYLCASSSLAGAGELFFGEGSRLTVL.

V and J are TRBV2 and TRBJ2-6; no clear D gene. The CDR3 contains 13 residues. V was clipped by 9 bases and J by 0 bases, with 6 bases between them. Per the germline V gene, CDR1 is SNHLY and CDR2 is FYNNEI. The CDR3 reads CARDSSGANVLTF. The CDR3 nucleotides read TGTGCCAGAGATAGCTCTGGGGCCAACGTCCTGACTTTC. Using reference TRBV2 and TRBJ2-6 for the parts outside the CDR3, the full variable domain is EPEVTQTPSHQVTQMGQEVILRCVPISNHLYFYWYRQILGQKVEFLVSFYNNEISEKSEIFDDQFSVERPDGSNFTLKIRSTKLEDSAMYFCARDSSGANVLTFGAGSRLTVL.

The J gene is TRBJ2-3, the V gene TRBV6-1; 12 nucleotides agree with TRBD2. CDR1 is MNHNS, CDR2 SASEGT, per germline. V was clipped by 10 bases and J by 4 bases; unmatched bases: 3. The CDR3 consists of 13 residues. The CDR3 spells CANPSGRADTQYF. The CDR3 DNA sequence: TGTGCCAACCCTAGCGGGAGGGCAGATACGCAGTATTTT.

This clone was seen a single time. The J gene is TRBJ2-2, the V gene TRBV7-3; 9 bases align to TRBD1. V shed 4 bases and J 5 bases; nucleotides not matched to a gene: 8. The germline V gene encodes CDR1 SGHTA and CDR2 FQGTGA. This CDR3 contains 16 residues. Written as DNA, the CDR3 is TGTGCCAGCAGCTCTTTACCGGGACAGGGTACCGGGGAGCTGTTTTTT. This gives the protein CASSSLPGQGTGELFF.

The CDR3 spells CASSYWGVTENEAFF. CDR3 nucleotide sequence: TGTGCCAGCAGTTACTGGGGGGTGACAGAAAATGAAGCTTTCTTT. The chain has TRBV6-5 and TRBJ1-1; possibly TRBD1 for D (5 bases). CDR3 length: 15 amino acids. V gave up 1 base and J gave up 7 bases, with 16 bases separating them. CDR1 MNHEY and CDR2 SVGAGI come from the germline V gene.

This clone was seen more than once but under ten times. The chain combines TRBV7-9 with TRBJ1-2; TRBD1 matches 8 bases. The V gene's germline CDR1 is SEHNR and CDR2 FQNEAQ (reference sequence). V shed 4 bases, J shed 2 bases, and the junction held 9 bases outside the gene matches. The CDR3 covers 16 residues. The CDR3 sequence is CASSSGGAGRNYGYTF. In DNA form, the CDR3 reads TGTGCCAGCAGCTCAGGGGGCGCAGGAAGGAACTATGGCTACACCTTC.

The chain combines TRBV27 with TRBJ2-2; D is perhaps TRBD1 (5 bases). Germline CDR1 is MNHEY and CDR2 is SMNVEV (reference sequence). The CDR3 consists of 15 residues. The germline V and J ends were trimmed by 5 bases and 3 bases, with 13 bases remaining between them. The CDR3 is CASSPRVGHTGELFF. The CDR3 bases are TGTGCCAGCAGTCCTCGGGTGGGGCACACCGGGGAGCTGTTTTTT.

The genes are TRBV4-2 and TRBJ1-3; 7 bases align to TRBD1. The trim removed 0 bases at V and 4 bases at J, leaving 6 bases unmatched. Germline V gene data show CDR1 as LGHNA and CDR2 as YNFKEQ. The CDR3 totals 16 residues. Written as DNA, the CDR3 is TGTGCCAGCAGCCAAGATCCCCCGGACAGGGGAAACACCATATATTTT. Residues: CASSQDPPDRGNTIYF.

CDR3 coding DNA: TGTGCCAGCAGCCAAGATTGGGACGAGCAGTACTTC. It is translated as CASSQDWDEQYF. V usage is TRBV4-2 and J usage is TRBJ2-7; D unclear. Trimming cost V 0 bases and J 5 bases, with 5 bases left between them. The CDR3 has 12 amino acids. Germline lookup yields CDR1 LGHNA and CDR2 YNFKEQ.

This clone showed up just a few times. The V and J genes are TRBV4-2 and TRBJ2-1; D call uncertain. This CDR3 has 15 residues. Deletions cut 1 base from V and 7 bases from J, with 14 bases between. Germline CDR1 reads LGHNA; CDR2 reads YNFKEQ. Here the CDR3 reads CASSQAGSAENEQFF. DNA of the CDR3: TGTGCCAGCAGCCAAGCCGGGTCAGCTGAGAATGAGCAGTTCTTC.

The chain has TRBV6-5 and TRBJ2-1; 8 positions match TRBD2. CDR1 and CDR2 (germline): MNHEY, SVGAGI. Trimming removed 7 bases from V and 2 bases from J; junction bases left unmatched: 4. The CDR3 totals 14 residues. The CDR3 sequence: CASIRGGTYNEQFF. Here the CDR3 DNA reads TGTGCCAGCATACGGGGGGGGACCTACAATGAGCAGTTCTTC.

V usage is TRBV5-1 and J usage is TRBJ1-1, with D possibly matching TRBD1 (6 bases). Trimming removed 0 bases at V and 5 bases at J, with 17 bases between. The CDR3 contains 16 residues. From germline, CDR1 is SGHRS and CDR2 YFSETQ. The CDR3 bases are TGCGCCAGCAGCTTGGGAGGACAGTTTGGTGCGACTGAAGCTTTCTTT. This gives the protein CASSLGGQFGATEAFF.

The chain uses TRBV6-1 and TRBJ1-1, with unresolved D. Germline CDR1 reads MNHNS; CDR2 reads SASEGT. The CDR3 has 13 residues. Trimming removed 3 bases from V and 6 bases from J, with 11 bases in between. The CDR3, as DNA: TGTGCCAGCAGTGAGGTTAATAGGGCTGAAGCTTTCTTT. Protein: CASSEVNRAEAFF.

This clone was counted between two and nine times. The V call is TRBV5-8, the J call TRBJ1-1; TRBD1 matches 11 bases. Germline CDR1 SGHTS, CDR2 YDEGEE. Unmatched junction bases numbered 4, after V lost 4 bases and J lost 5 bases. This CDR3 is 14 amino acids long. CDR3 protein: CASSVGQGATEAFF. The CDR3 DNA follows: TGTGCCAGCAGCGTTGGACAGGGGGCGACTGAAGCTTTCTTT.

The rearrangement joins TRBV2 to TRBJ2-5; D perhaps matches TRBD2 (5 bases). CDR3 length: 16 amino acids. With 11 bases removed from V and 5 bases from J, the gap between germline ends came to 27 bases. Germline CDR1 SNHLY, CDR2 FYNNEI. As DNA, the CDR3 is TGTGCCGCAGCAAGAGGCCCGCCAAGAACGGGGGAGACCCAGTACTTC. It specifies CAAARGPPRTGETQYF.

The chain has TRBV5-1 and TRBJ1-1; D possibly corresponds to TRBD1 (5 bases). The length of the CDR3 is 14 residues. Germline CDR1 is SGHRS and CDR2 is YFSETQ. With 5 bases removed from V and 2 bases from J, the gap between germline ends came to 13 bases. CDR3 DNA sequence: TGCGCCAGCAGTGGGGGGAGAACTAACACTGAAGCTTTCTTT. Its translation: CASSGGRTNTEAFF. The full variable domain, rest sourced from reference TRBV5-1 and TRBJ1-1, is KAGVTQTPRYLIKTRGQQVTLSCSPISGHRSVSWYQQTPGQGLQFLFEYFSETQRNKGNFPGRFSGRQFSNSRSEMNVSTLELGDSALYLCASSGGRTNTEAFFGQGTRLTVV.

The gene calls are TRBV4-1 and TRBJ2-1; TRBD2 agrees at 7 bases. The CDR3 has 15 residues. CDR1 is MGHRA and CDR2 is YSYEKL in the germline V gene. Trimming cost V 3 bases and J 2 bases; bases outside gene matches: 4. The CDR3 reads CASSQIAGAYNEQFF. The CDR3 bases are TGCGCCAGCAGCCAGATTGCGGGGGCCTACAATGAGCAGTTCTTC.